The 13 T cell receptor beta chains below come from one sample, sequenced in a study of T cells in Graves' hyperthyroidism and ophthalmopathy. Amplification of TCR beta CDR3 regions was performed using RNA transcripts as template. Carried out on the TCR CDR3, a first-round RT-PCR used the HTBI primer set. A single record per CDR3 protein comes from TCRdb applying MiXCR to the multiplex PCR reads. The profile shows fewer than 450,000 distinct CDR3 sequences, about a sixth of them singletons. Sequencing used blood. These receptors were taken from a woman in her thirties with Graves' hyperthyroidism that later progressed to Graves' ophthalmopathy.

Many counts were recorded for this clonotype. This chain uses TRBV28 with TRBJ2-3, with 9 bases that match TRBD2. Germline CDR1 MDHEN, CDR2 SYDVKM. This CDR3 has 16 amino acids. V lost 5 bases and J lost 4; bases outside the gene matches: 10. CDR3 amino acids: CASSILWGTSPDTQYF. DNA for the CDR3: TGTGCCAGCAGTATTCTCTGGGGGACTAGCCCAGATACGCAGTATTTT.

This clonotype has just a few counts. The J gene is TRBJ1-2, the V gene TRBV12-3 or TRBV12-4; D may be TRBD1 (5 bases). The CDR3 contains 15 residues. The germline V and J ends were trimmed by 10 bases and 1 base, with 19 bases remaining between them. CDR3 in amino acids: CATHDSTGINYGYTF. The CDR3 DNA is TGTGCCACTCACGACAGCACCGGGATTAACTATGGCTACACCTTC.

This clonotype has ten or more counts. J is TRBJ2-5 and V is TRBV5-8, with a possible D match to TRBD1 (6 bases). Germline lookup yields CDR1 SGHTS and CDR2 YDEGEE. The CDR3 runs 15 residues. The V end lost 2 bases, the J end lost 3 bases, and 14 bases lay between the germline ends. CDR3 sequence reads: CASSFVIAGEETQYF. In DNA, the CDR3 is TGTGCCAGCAGCTTTGTTATCGCAGGGGAAGAGACCCAGTACTTC.

This clonotype was observed at least ten times. This rearrangement joins TRBV5-4 to TRBJ2-5; D might be TRBD2 (5 bases). Trimming pared 4 bases from V and 5 bases from J, leaving 18 bases between. The CDR3 covers 15 residues. Germline V gene sequence: CDR1 SGHNT, CDR2 YYREEE (reference sequence). CDR3 bases: TGTGCCAGCAGCCCGAACGGGCGGCGAGGGGAGACCCAGTACTTC. Its translation: CASSPNGRRGETQYF.

This clonotype appeared many times. V is TRBV27 and J is TRBJ1-2; D uncertain. Germline V CDR1 and CDR2: MNHEY, SMNVEV (reference sequence). With 2 bases removed from V and 4 bases from J, the gap between germline ends came to 8 bases. The CDR3 runs 13 residues. The CDR3: CASSLSSVYGYTF. The CDR3, as DNA: TGTGCCAGCAGTTTAAGCAGTGTCTATGGCTACACCTTC.

This clonotype was seen more than once but under ten times. CDR3 bases: TGCAGTGCTTTACAGGGCATGAACACTGAAGCTTTCTTT. Protein product: CSALQGMNTEAFF. The chain combines TRBV20-1 with TRBJ1-1; possible D gene TRBD1, 6 bases. The CDR3 has 13 residues. The V gene lost 5 bases and the J gene lost 0 bases, with 10 bases spanning the gap. Germline-derived CDR1 and CDR2 are DFQATT and SNEGSKA (reference sequence).

This clonotype was found many times. The chain employs TRBV9 and TRBJ2-7; TRBD1 matches at 9 bases. Germline CDR1 and CDR2: SGDLS and YYNGEE. The CDR3 spans 15 residues. Losses at the gene ends were 2 bases for V and 2 bases for J; bases not matched to a gene: 5. The CDR3 nucleotides are TGTGCCAGCAGCGTCGGACAGGGGACAACCTACGAGCAGTACTTC. Its protein is CASSVGQGTTYEQYF. Full variable domain (remainder filled in from reference TRBV9 and TRBJ2-7): DSGVTQTPKHLITATGQRVTLRCSPRSGDLSVYWYQQSLDQGLQFLIQYYNGEERAKGNILERFSAQQFPDLHSELNLSSLELGDSALYFCASSVGQGTTYEQYFGPGTRLTVT.

The chain joins TRBV20-1 to TRBJ2-1, with TRBD2 matching 10 bases. The ends lost 6 bases at V and 7 bases at J; junction bases unmatched: 6. Germline V CDR1 and CDR2: DFQATT, SNEGSKA (reference sequence). The CDR3 consists of 13 residues. DNA of the CDR3: TGCAGTGCGCAGCGGGAGGGTCGTAATGAGCAGTTCTTC. It codes for CSAQREGRNEQFF.

As regards this clonotype: A junction boundary mismatches the germline segment, possibly from a read error. This chain links TRBV28 with TRBJ1-2; TRBD1 aligns across 7 bases. The CDR3 runs to 22 residues. The germline V gene has CDR1 MDHEN and CDR2 SYDVKM. For the CDR3, the DNA is TGTGCCAGCAGTCTATGGGGATCTGTTCCACAAGCGACAGGGAACCTAAACTATGGCTACACCTTC. It translates to CASSLWGSVPQATGNLNYGYTF.

Ten or more counts support this clonotype. This chain uses TRBV6-1 with TRBJ1-6, with D hard to call. Germline V gene sequence: CDR1 MNHNS, CDR2 SASEGT. The CDR3 has 16 amino acids. The V and J ends lost 0 bases and 9 bases respectively, with 15 bases between them. CDR3: CASSEATSSLGSPLHF. For the CDR3, the DNA is TGTGCCAGCAGTGAAGCTACTTCGTCGCTTGGTTCACCCCTCCACTTT.

The chain is built from TRBV20-1 and TRBJ1-2; TRBD1 agrees at 8 bases. CDR1 is DFQATT and CDR2 is SNEGSKA in the germline V gene (reference sequence). CDR3 length: 14 residues. J gave up 7 bases and V 1 base, and 8 bases lay outside the gene matches. DNA for the CDR3: TGCAGTGCTAGAGTCCCAGTCCAGGGGGCTGGCTACACCTTC. As protein: CSARVPVQGAGYTF.

V usage is TRBV7-9 and J usage is TRBJ2-6; the D is unclear. The V gene's germline CDR1 is SEHNR and CDR2 FQNEAQ (reference sequence). This CDR3 is built from 15 residues. V was cut by 1 base and J by 0 bases, with 4 bases left in between. The CDR3 DNA sequence: TGTGCCAGCAGCTTAGGGACCTCTGGGGCCAACGTCCTGACTTTC. It is translated as CASSLGTSGANVLTF.

This clonotype was seen ten or more times. This chain uses TRBV7-2 with TRBJ2-3; 11 positions agree with TRBD2. CDR1 is SGHTA and CDR2 is FQGNSA in the germline V gene. Unmatched junction bases numbered 11, after V lost 6 bases and J lost 6 bases. This CDR3 contains 16 residues. DNA for the CDR3: TGTGCCAGCAGACCCTGGGGACTAGCGGATGGGGATACGCAGTATTTT. Amino acid sequence: CASRPWGLADGDTQYF.